One and the same sample provided the 22 T cell receptor beta chains below, sequenced in a study of cytomegalovirus exposure and HLA in healthy donors. PCR was performed using 60 Vbeta and 13 Jbeta primers. Sequencing used immunoSEQ multiplex PCR; TCRdb keeps in-frame clones, though not all of them. The repertoire has approximately 100,000 clones, approximately 80% of them found once; the top ten carry around 12%. The source material was PBMCs. The receptors come from a woman aged 40 to 49 in good health and CMV-seropositive.

CDR3 residues: CASRRGQGVDGYTF. CDR3 sequence (DNA): TGTGCCAGCAGACGGGGACAGGGTGTCGATGGCTACACCTTC. The chain carries TRBV6-5 and TRBJ1-2; TRBD1 matches at 9 bases. Trimming cost V 6 bases and J 6 bases; bases outside gene matches: 8. The CDR3 loop spans 14 amino acids. Germline CDR1 is MNHEY and CDR2 is SVGAGI.

The chain joins TRBV5-4 to TRBJ2-3, with 11 bases that match TRBD2. The CDR3 loop spans 15 amino acids. Germline assignment: CDR1 SGHNT and CDR2 YYREEE (reference sequence). The V and J ends lost 5 bases and 3 bases, in that order; junction bases with no gene match: 5. CDR3 sequence (DNA): TGTGCCAGCAGGTCGGGACTAGCGGAAACAGATACGCAGTATTTT. Its translation is CASRSGLAETDTQYF.

CDR3 nucleotide sequence: TGCGCCAGCAGCGTCGTAAACAGGGGTTTAGGCAATGAGCAGTTCTTC. This encodes CASSVVNRGLGNEQFF. V and J are TRBV5-1 and TRBJ2-1; 7 bases map to TRBD1. The CDR3 totals 16 residues. Germline V gene lookup returns CDR1 SGHRS and CDR2 YFSETQ. Trimming took 4 bases from V and 6 from J; bases not matched to a gene: 13. Together with reference TRBV5-1 and TRBJ2-1, the CDR3 gives the full variable domain: KAGVTQTPRYLIKTRGQQVTLSCSPISGHRSVSWYQQTPGQGLQFLFEYFSETQRNKGNFPGRFSGRQFSNSRSEMNVSTLELGDSALYLCASSVVNRGLGNEQFFGPGTRLTVL.

The chain employs TRBV5-5 and TRBJ1-5; perhaps TRBD1 as D (5 bases). CDR1 and CDR2 from the germline V gene are SGHKS and YYEKEE (reference sequence). CDR3 length: 15 amino acids. Trimming took off 1 base at V and 4 bases at J, with 12 bases between the two ends. The CDR3, as DNA: TGTGCCAGCAGCTTGAGGGTAGGGACTAATCAGCCCCAGCATTTT. Translation gives CASSLRVGTNQPQHF.

The chain links TRBV10-3 to TRBJ1-2; 7 bases line up with TRBD1. V was clipped by 7 bases and J by 6 bases; unmatched bases: 5. The V gene's germline CDR1 is ENHRY and CDR2 SYGVKD. There are 12 residues in the CDR3. The CDR3 coding sequence is TGTGCCATCACCAGAGGGACAGATGGCTACACCTTC. Protein product: CAITRGTDGYTF.

V and J are TRBV21-1 and TRBJ2-7; the table's D call of TRBD1 was not tested on the DNA. TRBV21-1 is described as a pseudogene. The CDR3 totals 14 residues. CDR3 region: CASSKEGRANEQYF. In DNA, the CDR3 is TGTGCCAGCAGCAAAGAGGGCAGGGCCAACGAGCAGTACTTC.

J is TRBJ2-1 and V is TRBV30, with D perhaps matching TRBD1 (6 bases). The CDR3 length is 13 residues. Between the trimmed V and J ends, which lost 4 bases and 4 bases, there was a span of 11 bases. Germline CDR1 GTSNPN, CDR2 SVGIG (reference sequence). CDR3 sequence (DNA): TGTGCCTGGACTGTAGGGGGATACAATGAGCAGTTCTTC. It is translated as CAWTVGGYNEQFF. Supplemented by reference TRBV30 and TRBJ2-1, the full variable domain reads SQTIHQWPATLVQPVGSPLSLECTVEGTSNPNLYWYRQAAGRGLQLLFYSVGIGQISSEVPQNLSASRPQDRQFILSSKKLLLSDSGFYLCAWTVGGYNEQFFGPGTRLTVL.

The chain is built from TRBV29-1 and TRBJ2-3, with TRBD2 matching over 12 bases. This CDR3 region has 16 residues. Germline-derived CDR1 and CDR2 are SQVTM and ANQGSEA. Unmatched junction bases numbered 10, after V lost 7 bases and J lost 2 bases. The CDR3, as DNA: TGCAGCGCGAGACCGGGACTAGCGGGTAACACAGATACGCAGTATTTT. Its protein is CSARPGLAGNTDTQYF.

This sequence joins TRBV11-2 and TRBJ1-6; 9 positions agree with TRBD1. V was clipped by 3 bases and J by 5 bases; unmatched bases: 11. Germline values: CDR1 SGHAT, CDR2 FQNNGV. The CDR3 runs to 18 residues. CDR3 nucleotides: TGTGCCAGCAGCTTTCGTCCCGGGACAGGGAAAGATAATTCACCCCTCCACTTT. Residues: CASSFRPGTGKDNSPLHF. Filled out from reference TRBV11-2 and TRBJ1-6, the complete variable domain reads EAGVAQSPRYKIIEKRQSVAFWCNPISGHATLYWYQQILGQGPKLLIQFQNNGVVDDSQLPKDRFSAERLKGVDSTLKIQPAKLEDSAVYLCASSFRPGTGKDNSPLHFGNGTRLTVT.

The rearrangement joins TRBV5-4 to TRBJ2-6; D gene ambiguous. The germline V gene encodes CDR1 SGHNT and CDR2 YYREEE (reference sequence). CDR3 length equals 13 residues. CDR3 protein: CSGSFFGANVLTF. DNA for the CDR3: TGTTCCGGGTCGTTTTTTGGGGCCAACGTCCTGACTTTC.

This clone turned up a few times. This sequence joins TRBV7-8 and TRBJ1-1, with 8 nucleotides matching TRBD1. Germline values: CDR1 SGHVS, CDR2 FQNEAQ. This CDR3 region has 15 residues. Trimming at V came to 7 bases and at J to 6 bases, leaving 13 bases not matched to a gene. CDR3 coding DNA: TGTGCCAGCACCTGGAGACAGGGGTTTATCTCTGAAGCTTTCTTT. Translating gives CASTWRQGFISEAFF.

This clone was detected a few times. This rearrangement joins TRBV7-6 to TRBJ2-1; no firm D call. Trimming stripped 4 bases from V and 5 bases from J, with 3 bases between. Germline CDR1 is SGHVS and CDR2 is FNYEAQ. There are 11 residues in the CDR3. The CDR3 coding sequence is TGTGCCAGCAGCTCTAACAATGAGCAGTTCTTC. Its translation: CASSSNNEQFF.

This rearrangement joins TRBV25-1 to TRBJ2-1; the match to TRBD2 covers 13 bases. Looked up from germline, CDR1 is MGHDK and CDR2 is SYGVNS. Trimming cost V 6 bases and J 9 bases; bases outside gene matches: 8. This CDR3 comprises 15 residues. CDR3 residues: CASRTGLAGVSEQFF. CDR3 coding DNA: TGTGCCAGCAGGACCGGACTAGCGGGGGTCTCTGAGCAGTTCTTC. Complete variable domain (other parts from reference TRBV25-1 and TRBJ2-1): EADIYQTPRYLVIGTGKKITLECSQTMGHDKMYWYQQDPGMELHLIHYSYGVNSTEKGDLSSESTVSRIRTEHFPLTLESARPSHTSQYLCASRTGLAGVSEQFFGPGTRLTVL.

The chain uses TRBV5-1 and TRBJ1-1; D call uncertain. V was trimmed by 1 base and J by 4 bases, leaving 17 bases between them. CDR1 is SGHRS and CDR2 is YFSETQ in the germline V gene. The length of the CDR3 is 16 residues. The CDR3 spells CASSLNRVLRGTEAFF. The CDR3 region has the DNA TGCGCCAGCAGCTTGAATCGGGTTTTAAGAGGCACTGAAGCTTTCTTT.

This sequence joins TRBV15 and TRBJ2-1; the D is unclear. V lost 0 bases to trimming and J lost 0 bases, with 6 bases between them. CDR1 LNHNV and CDR2 YYDKDF come from the germline V gene (reference sequence). The CDR3 is 15 amino acids. The CDR3, as DNA: TGTGCCACCAGCAGAGATTCCGGCTCCTACAATGAGCAGTTCTTC. Translating it yields CATSRDSGSYNEQFF. Drawing the rest from reference TRBV15 and TRBJ2-1, the complete variable domain is DAMVIQNPRYQVTQFGKPVTLSCSQTLNHNVMYWYQQKSSQAPKLLFHYYDKDFNNEADTPDNFQSRRPNTSFCFLDIRSPGLGDTAMYLCATSRDSGSYNEQFFGPGTRLTVL.

The chain joins TRBV11-1 to TRBJ2-7; D may be TRBD2 (6 bases). CDR3 length equals 15 residues. Germline CDR1 is SGHAT and CDR2 is FQDESV (reference sequence). V lost 6 bases and J lost 2, with 17 bases in between. CDR3 coding DNA: TGTGCCAGCAGTCGAACCGGGACTGACACCTACGAGCAGTACTTC. Encoded protein: CASSRTGTDTYEQYF.

The chain has TRBV30 and TRBJ2-5; D is uncertain. The V gene's germline CDR1 is GTSNPN and CDR2 SVGIG (reference sequence). This CDR3 comprises 10 residues. Trimming took off 2 bases at V and 6 bases at J, with 4 bases between the two ends. The CDR3 spells CAWSQKTQYF. CDR3 DNA: TGTGCCTGGAGTCAGAAGACCCAGTACTTC.

The J gene is TRBJ1-2, the V gene TRBV6-6; 7 positions agree with TRBD1. The J segment lost 4 bases and the V segment lost 0 bases, leaving 8 bases of the junction unmatched. The germline gives CDR1 MNHNY, CDR2 SVGAGI (reference sequence). CDR3 length equals 16 residues. CDR3 region: CASSYSSGGLSYGYTF. CDR3 sequence (DNA): TGTGCCAGCAGTTACTCGTCAGGGGGGTTAAGCTATGGCTACACCTTC.

This clone occurred once. The chain employs TRBV27 and TRBJ1-4; TRBD1 matches at 7 bases. The trim removed 0 bases at V and 8 bases at J, leaving 6 bases unmatched. The CDR3 is 15 amino acids. CDR1 is MNHEY, CDR2 SMNVEV, per germline (reference sequence). The CDR3 sequence is CASSLSGGQWEKLFF. The CDR3 DNA is TGTGCCAGCAGTTTATCGGGGGGACAGTGGGAAAAACTGTTTTTT.

V and J are TRBV5-1 and TRBJ1-4; 8 bases map to TRBD1. With V trimmed by 3 bases and J by 8 bases, 12 bases remained unmatched. Germline V lookup: CDR1 SGHRS, CDR2 YFSETQ. This CDR3 has 16 amino acids. CDR3 sequence (DNA): TGCGCCAGCAGCTCCTTTGAACAGGGGGGCCCGGAAAAACTGTTTTTT. This encodes CASSSFEQGGPEKLFF.

This clone was counted only a few times. The chain recombines TRBV29-1 with TRBJ1-2; D gene uncertain. This CDR3 is 13 amino acids long. Germline-derived CDR1 and CDR2 are SQVTM and ANQGSEA. Trimming removed 7 bases from V and 4 bases from J, with 16 bases in between. The CDR3 nucleotides are TGCAGCGCCACTCCCCCGGGTTCCTATGGCTACACCTTC. Encoded protein: CSATPPGSYGYTF.

The V gene is TRBV30, the J gene TRBJ1-1; no clear D gene. CDR3 length equals 13 residues. Germline V gene data show CDR1 as GTSNPN and CDR2 as SVGIG (reference sequence). V lost 3 bases, J lost 0 bases, and 8 bases lay in between. The CDR3 here is CAWRAHMNTEAFF. The CDR3 nucleotides read TGTGCCTGGAGGGCACACATGAACACTGAAGCTTTCTTT.